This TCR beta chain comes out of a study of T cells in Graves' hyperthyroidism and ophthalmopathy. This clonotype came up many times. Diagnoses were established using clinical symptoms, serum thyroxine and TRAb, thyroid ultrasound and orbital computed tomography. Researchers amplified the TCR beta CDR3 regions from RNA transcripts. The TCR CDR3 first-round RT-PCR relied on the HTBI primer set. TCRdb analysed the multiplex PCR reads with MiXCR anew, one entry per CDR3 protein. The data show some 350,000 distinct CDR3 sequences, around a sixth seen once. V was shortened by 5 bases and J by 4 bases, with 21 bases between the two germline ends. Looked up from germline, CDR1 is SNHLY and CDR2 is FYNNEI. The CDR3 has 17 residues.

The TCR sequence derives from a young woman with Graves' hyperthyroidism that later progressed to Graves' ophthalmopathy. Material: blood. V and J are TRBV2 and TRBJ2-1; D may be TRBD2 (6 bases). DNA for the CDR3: TGTGCCAGCAGTTTCACTACCGGGAGTACGAAGTACAATGAGCAGTTCTTC. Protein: CASSFTTGSTKYNEQFF.